The T cell receptor beta chain described here comes from a study of radiation and T cells in renal cell carcinoma (dated by TCRdb to about 2020). Regarding the study in general: The samples were obtained from a clinical trial, where primary renal cell carcinomas were treated with 15 Gy stereotactic body radiation therapy and then removed by nephrectomy 4 weeks afterward. Across all 55 or so samples, several million unique CDR3 nucleotide sequences encoding approximately 3,000,000 unique CDR3 amino acid sequences were identified. TCR beta sequencing covered 50 to 55 samples in total, comprising some 25 tumors and roughly 27 peripheral blood samples.

The time point label on this specimen signifies: blood 2 weeks post-SBRT. The treatment or condition tag for this specimen amounts to: 15 Gy SBRT to primary tumor, nephrectomy 4 weeks later. To follow tumor-enriched clonotypes, peripheral blood was collected serially from radiation-treated patients at baseline and again at 2 weeks and 4 weeks after SBRT. All patients had renal cell carcinoma with clear cell pathology. The QIAamp DNA Blood Mini Kit (Qiagen) was used to prepare genomic DNA for TCR sequencing. Samples were included in the analyses only if all quality control checks were passed. CDR1 and CDR2, per the germline V gene, are MNHEY and SVGAGI. V is reduced by 6 bases and J by 7 bases, leaving a spacing of 16 bases between them. The CDR3 holds 13 amino acids from the cysteine to the phenylalanine. The CDR3 DNA has 39 bases and is translated from base 1. The immunoSEQ kit was used, according to the manufacturer's recommendations, to generate TCR beta libraries from genomic DNA. For library preparation, a first multiplex PCR was performed with proprietary primers, followed by a second PCR in which unique barcodes were added, and bead cleanups were performed after each round. Each sample batch included a kit-provided positive control reaction and a negative control reaction. The final libraries were assessed on an Agilent 4200 TapeStation D1000 ScreenTape, pooled by volume, and quantified by qPCR. An Illumina NextSeq500 fitted with a MidOutput 150-cycle cartridge performed the sequencing, running 156 Read1 cycles and 15 Index1 cycles with the kit's custom primers. The pooled library was loaded at around 0.98 pM, with a roughly 18% PhiX control spiked in. Per the source publication's procedure: Vendor-processed data were analyzed in R, with a clonotype defined as all T cells sharing the same CDR3 nucleotide sequence. In the clone abundance analyses, frequencies were normalized to the 10,000 most abundant clones in each sample. Public T cell clones, averaging fewer than five per sample, were removed before analysis. Tumor-enriched and baseline blood-enriched clonotypes were defined by at least a 32-fold difference in abundance between compartments. A beta-binomial differential abundance model was used to identify clonotypes that were expanded or contracted between blood time points. Tumor-blood repertoire similarity was measured with the Baroni-Urbani and Buser coefficient, and groups were compared using two-tailed Wilcoxon tests in R. Imported from immuneACCESS, the table was reduced by TCRdb to in-frame sequences with V and J called. These copies leave out some clones; in studies compared against another copy, an unresolved V gene accounts for under half, and the cause of the remainder is not known. The V and J calls and clone size were taken over from that table, and D and trimming were inferred from the DNA. For this sample the table gives about 150,000 clones, of which roughly 87% were detected only once. The top ten clones comprise approximately 12% of the sample.

Results the study describes overall, beyond this receptor: Because the trial had a single-armed design, the trial could not examine how radiation dose or scheduling affected the TCR repertoire. Blood repertoire dynamics were not followed beyond 4 weeks after treatment. No pretreatment tumor biopsies were available, so the baseline intratumoral presence of clonotypes could not be determined. In blood, the top tumor clonotypes increased from baseline to 2 weeks after radiation and then shrank by 4 weeks, which suggests a temporary expansion of tumor-resident clones.

On this clone: Its antigen remains undetermined. Per-base quality was not reported, and no clone a single base away is much larger than it.

This sample comprised blood, obtained from a patient whose treatment included radiotherapy and nephrectomy. The chain is encoded by TRBV6-5 joined to TRBJ2-7; the D assignment is uncertain and may be TRBD1 or TRBD2, with 5 bases supporting each. The sequence was obtained from a woman between 45 and 65 years old with renal cell carcinoma. Here the CDR3 is given as CASRGASRSEQYF. The sequenced DNA is TGTGCCAGCAGAGGGGCTAGCCGATCTGAGCAGTACTTC.